Listed below are T cell receptor beta chains from one sample, sequenced in a study of blood T cells in healthy people across ages. MiXCR, run by TCRdb on the 5' RACE reads, gives a single entry per CDR3 protein. The table records 890,000 or so distinct CDR3 sequences, approximately 59% of them present only once. Sequencing input: blood. These receptors all come from a man aged 25 to 40 in good health. CDR3s include the opening cysteine and the closing phenylalanine or tryptophan. The order of the fields is J gene, D gene, clone size, V gene, CDR3 protein, CDR3 DNA. D genes are given only for firm matches. Rows give clone size only sometimes, using once, few, many, or a class for an expanded clone.

>TRBJ2-5|TRBD2|.|TRBV3-1
CASSPGLGRETQYF
TGTGCCAGCAGCCCGGGACTAGGTCGAGAGACCCAGTACTTC
>TRBJ2-3|TRBD1|.|TRBV12-3/TRBV12-4
CASSWNAGTGHVDTQYF
TGTGCCAGCAGTTGGAACGCCGGGACAGGGCATGTAGATACGCAGTATTTT
>TRBJ2-5|TRBD2|.|TRBV7-2
CASSLVTAASGEETQYF
TGTGCCAGCAGCTTAGTAACGGCGGCTAGCGGGGAAGAGACCCAGTACTTC
>TRBJ2-7|.|.|TRBV29-1
CSVLVGSWDEQYF
TGCAGCGTCTTAGTCGGGTCTTGGGACGAGCAGTACTTC
>TRBJ2-1|TRBD1|.|TRBV5-1
CASSSPGQGAPNEQFF
TGCGCCAGCAGCTCGCCGGGACAGGGGGCGCCCAATGAGCAGTTCTTC
>TRBJ2-5|.|few|TRBV7-9
CASSLSAPVWETQYF
TGTGCCAGCAGCTTATCCGCTCCGGTTTGGGAGACCCAGTACTTC
>TRBJ2-7|TRBD2|.|TRBV29-1
CSVEPGLAGGLTGSCKQYF
TGCAGCGTTGAACCGGGACTAGCGGGGGGCCTAACCGGGTCGTGTAAGCAGTACTTC
>TRBJ2-7|.|few|TRBV7-2
CASSFTKGDGHYEQYF
TGTGCCAGCAGCTTCACGAAGGGGGACGGACACTACGAGCAGTACTTC
>TRBJ2-7|TRBD1|.|TRBV7-6
CASSGTQGAGAYEQYF
TGTGCCAGCAGCGGAACACAGGGGGCGGGGGCCTACGAGCAGTACTTC
>TRBJ2-6|.|.|TRBV5-1
CASSQGAASSSGANVLTF
TGCGCCAGCAGCCAAGGGGCGGCTTCCTCCTCTGGGGCCAACGTCCTGACTTTC
>TRBJ2-1|.|.|TRBV20-1
CSARGWDQDNEQFF
TGCAGTGCTAGAGGTTGGGACCAAGACAATGAGCAGTTCTTC
>TRBJ2-7|TRBD1|.|TRBV6-5
CATLGQGGSEQYF
TGTGCCACCTTAGGACAGGGGGGATCCGAGCAGTACTTC
>TRBJ2-4|.|.|TRBV12-3/TRBV12-4
CASSLRGRGNIQYF
TGTGCCAGCAGTCTGCGGGGGCGAGGAAACATTCAGTACTTC
>TRBJ1-1|.|.|TRBV12-5
CASGLAREGTEAFF
TGTGCTAGTGGTTTGGCCAGGGAGGGCACTGAAGCTTTCTTT
>TRBJ2-3|.|.|TRBV9
CASSVGDYYTDTQYF
TGTGCCAGCAGCGTAGGAGACTACTACACAGATACGCAGTATTTT
>TRBJ1-1|TRBD1|.|TRBV20-1
CSALSGGFSFAEAFF
TGCAGTGCCTTATCAGGGGGCTTCTCGTTCGCTGAAGCTTTCTTT
>TRBJ2-7|.|few|TRBV11-1
CASSHPGTEAYEQYF
TGTGCCAGCAGCCACCCTGGGACGGAGGCCTACGAGCAGTACTTC
>TRBJ1-2|TRBD1|.|TRBV28
CASSLSPQGGYGYTF
TGTGCCAGCAGTCTTAGCCCGCAGGGGGGGTATGGCTACACCTTC
>TRBJ2-1|TRBD1|.|TRBV4-1
CASSQVHQGARVGEQFF
TGCGCCAGCAGCCAAGTACATCAGGGGGCGAGGGTCGGTGAGCAGTTCTTC
>TRBJ1-2|.|.|TRBV7-2
CASSFQAYGYTF
TGTGCCAGCAGCTTCCAGGCCTATGGCTACACCTTC
>TRBJ2-3|TRBD1|few|TRBV20-1
CSARGTGRWIVAQYF
TGCAGTGCTAGGGGGACAGGCCGGTGGATTGTGGCGCAGTATTTT
>TRBJ2-1|.|few|TRBV29-1
CSVAPGSYNEQFF
TGCAGCGTTGCCCCGGGCTCCTACAATGAGCAGTTCTTC
>TRBJ2-1|TRBD1|few|TRBV27
CASSSGQLYNEQFF
TGTGCCAGCAGTTCGGGACAGTTATACAATGAGCAGTTCTTC
>TRBJ2-3|TRBD2|.|TRBV20-1
CSANHGEGSDTQYF
TGCAGTGCTAACCACGGGGAGGGTTCAGATACGCAGTATTTT
>TRBJ1-5|.|.|TRBV9
CASSVGGNDQPQHF
TGTGCCAGCAGCGTAGGGGGTAACGATCAGCCCCAGCATTTT
>TRBJ2-7|.|.|TRBV10-3
CAISPGLLSYEQYF
TGTGCCATCAGTCCCGGGCTGTTGTCCTACGAGCAGTACTTC
>TRBJ2-3|TRBD2|.|TRBV4-2
CASSREERGADTQYF
TGTGCCAGCAGCCGGGAGGAGCGGGGGGCAGATACGCAGTATTTT
>TRBJ2-1|TRBD1|.|TRBV29-1
CSVEGSRGPSYNEQFF
TGCAGCGTTGAAGGAAGCAGGGGGCCCTCCTACAATGAGCAGTTCTTC
>TRBJ2-7|.|few|TRBV6-1
CASSEVGYEQYF
TGTGCCAGCAGTGAAGTTGGCTACGAGCAGTACTTC
>TRBJ2-7|.|.|TRBV7-2
CASSPRFSYEQYF
TGTGCCAGCAGCCCCAGATTTTCCTACGAGCAGTACTTC
>TRBJ2-5|.|.|TRBV4-3
CASSRVRRETQYF
TGCGCCAGCAGCCGAGTTCGAAGAGAGACCCAGTACTTC
>TRBJ2-7|.|.|TRBV27
CASRKWQGPTYEQYF
TGTGCCAGCAGGAAGTGGCAGGGGCCTACCTACGAGCAGTACTTC
>TRBJ2-1|.|.|TRBV6-2/TRBV6-3
CASSYAHEQFF
TGTGCCAGCAGTTACGCACATGAGCAGTTCTTC
>TRBJ2-1|TRBD2|.|TRBV15
CATSRERGGHINEQFF
TGTGCCACCAGCAGAGAACGGGGGGGACATATCAATGAGCAGTTCTTC
>TRBJ1-1|TRBD1|many|TRBV28
CASRPRYTRDRVTPIRAFF
TGTGCCAGCAGACCCAGGTATACCCGGGACAGGGTAACCCCCATTCGGGCTTTCTTT
>TRBJ1-5|.|once|TRBV3-1
CASSQDTSISQPQHF
TGTGCCAGCAGCCAAGATACGTCCATCTCTCAGCCCCAGCATTTT
>TRBJ2-7|.|few|TRBV5-1
CASSFYPGDYQYSYEQYF
TGCGCCAGCAGCTTTTATCCGGGAGACTACCAATACTCCTACGAGCAGTACTTC
>TRBJ1-6|.|.|TRBV20-1
CSAPAAGRNSPLHF
TGCAGTGCGCCTGCGGCAGGGAGAAATTCACCCCTCCACTTT
>TRBJ2-7|.|.|TRBV9
CASSSNSGEQYF
TGTGCCAGCAGCTCAAACAGCGGCGAGCAGTACTTC
>TRBJ2-1|TRBD2|.|TRBV20-1
CSARGLAGSYNEQFF
TGCAGTGCTAGAGGACTAGCGGGCTCCTACAATGAGCAGTTCTTC
>TRBJ1-2|.|.|TRBV10-3
CAISEPGPNYGYTF
TGTGCCATCAGTGAGCCGGGCCCCAACTATGGCTACACCTTC